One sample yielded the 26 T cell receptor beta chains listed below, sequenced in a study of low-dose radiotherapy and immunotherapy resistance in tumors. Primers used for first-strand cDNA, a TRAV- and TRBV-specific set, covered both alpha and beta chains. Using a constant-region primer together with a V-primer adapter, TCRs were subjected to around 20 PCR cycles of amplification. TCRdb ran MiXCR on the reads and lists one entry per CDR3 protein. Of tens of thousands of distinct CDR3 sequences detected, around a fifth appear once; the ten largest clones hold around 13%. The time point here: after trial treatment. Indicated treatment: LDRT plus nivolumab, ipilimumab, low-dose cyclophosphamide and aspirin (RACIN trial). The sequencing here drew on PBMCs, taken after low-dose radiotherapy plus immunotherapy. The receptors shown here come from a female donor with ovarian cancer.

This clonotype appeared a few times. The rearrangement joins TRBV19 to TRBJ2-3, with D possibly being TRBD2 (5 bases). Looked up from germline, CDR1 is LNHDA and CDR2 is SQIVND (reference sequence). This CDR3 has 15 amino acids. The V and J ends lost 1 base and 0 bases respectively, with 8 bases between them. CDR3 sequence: CASSIGRASTDTQYF. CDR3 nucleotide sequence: TGTGCCAGTAGTATAGGGCGGGCTAGCACAGATACGCAGTATTTT.

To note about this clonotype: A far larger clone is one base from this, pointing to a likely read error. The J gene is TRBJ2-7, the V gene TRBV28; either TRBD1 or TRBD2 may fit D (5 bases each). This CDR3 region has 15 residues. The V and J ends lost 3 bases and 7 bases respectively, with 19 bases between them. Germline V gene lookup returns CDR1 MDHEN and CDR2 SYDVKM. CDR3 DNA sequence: TGTGCCAGCAGTTTGCGGCAGGGCGGGTACAATGAGCAGTACTTC. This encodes CASSLRQGGYNEQYF.

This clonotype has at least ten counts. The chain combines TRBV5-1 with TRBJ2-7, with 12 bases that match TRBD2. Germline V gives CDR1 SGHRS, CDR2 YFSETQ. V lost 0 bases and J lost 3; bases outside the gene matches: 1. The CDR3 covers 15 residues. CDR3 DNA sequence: TGCGCCAGCAGCTTGGGGACTAGCGGGGTCTACGAGCAGTACTTC. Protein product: CASSLGTSGVYEQYF.

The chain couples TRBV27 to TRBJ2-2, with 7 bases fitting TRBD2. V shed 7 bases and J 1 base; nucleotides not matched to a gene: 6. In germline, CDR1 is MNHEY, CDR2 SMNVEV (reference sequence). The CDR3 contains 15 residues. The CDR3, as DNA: TGTGCCAGCACCTCGCGCGGGGGGAACACCGGGGAGCTGTTTTTT. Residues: CASTSRGGNTGELFF.

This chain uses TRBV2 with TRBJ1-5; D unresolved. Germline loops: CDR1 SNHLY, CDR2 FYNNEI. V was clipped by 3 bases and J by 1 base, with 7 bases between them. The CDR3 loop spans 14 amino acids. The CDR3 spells CASSDRQSNQPQHF. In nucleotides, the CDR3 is TGTGCCAGCAGTGACAGACAAAGCAATCAGCCCCAGCATTTT.

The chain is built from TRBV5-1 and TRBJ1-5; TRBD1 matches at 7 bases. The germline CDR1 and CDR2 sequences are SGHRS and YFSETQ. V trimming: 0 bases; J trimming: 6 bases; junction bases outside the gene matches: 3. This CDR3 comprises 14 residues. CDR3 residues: CASSLVQGVQPQHF. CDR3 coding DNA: TGCGCCAGCAGCTTGGTGCAGGGGGTTCAGCCCCAGCATTTT.

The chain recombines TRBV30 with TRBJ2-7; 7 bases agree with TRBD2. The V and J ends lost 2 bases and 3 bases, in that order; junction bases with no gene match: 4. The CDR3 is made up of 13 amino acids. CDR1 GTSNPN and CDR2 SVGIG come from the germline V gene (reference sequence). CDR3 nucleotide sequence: TGTGCCTGGAGTCGCGGGGGAGGCTACGAGCAGTACTTC. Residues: CAWSRGGGYEQYF. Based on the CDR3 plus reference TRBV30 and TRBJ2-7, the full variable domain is SQTIHQWPATLVQPVGSPLSLECTVEGTSNPNLYWYRQAAGRGLQLLFYSVGIGQISSEVPQNLSASRPQDRQFILSSKKLLLSDSGFYLCAWSRGGGYEQYFGPGTRLTVT.

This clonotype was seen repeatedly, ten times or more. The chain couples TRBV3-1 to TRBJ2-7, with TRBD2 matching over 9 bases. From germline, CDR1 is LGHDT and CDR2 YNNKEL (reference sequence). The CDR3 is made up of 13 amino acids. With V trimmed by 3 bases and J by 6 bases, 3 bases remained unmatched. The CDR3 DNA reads TGTGCCAGCAGCCAGACTAGCGGCCCCGAGCAGTACTTC. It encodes CASSQTSGPEQYF.

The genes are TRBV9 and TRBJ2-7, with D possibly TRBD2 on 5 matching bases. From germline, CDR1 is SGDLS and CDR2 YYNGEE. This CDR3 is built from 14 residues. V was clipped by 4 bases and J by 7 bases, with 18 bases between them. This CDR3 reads CASSLEATTGEQYF. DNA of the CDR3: TGTGCCAGCAGCCTCGAGGCCACGACGGGGGAGCAGTACTTC.

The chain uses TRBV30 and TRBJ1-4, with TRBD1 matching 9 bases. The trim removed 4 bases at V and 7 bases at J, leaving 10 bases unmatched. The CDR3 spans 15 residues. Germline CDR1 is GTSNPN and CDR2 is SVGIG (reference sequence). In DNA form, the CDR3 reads TGTGCCTGGACCGGACCAGGGACAGGGCGTGAAAAACTGTTTTTT. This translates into CAWTGPGTGREKLFF.

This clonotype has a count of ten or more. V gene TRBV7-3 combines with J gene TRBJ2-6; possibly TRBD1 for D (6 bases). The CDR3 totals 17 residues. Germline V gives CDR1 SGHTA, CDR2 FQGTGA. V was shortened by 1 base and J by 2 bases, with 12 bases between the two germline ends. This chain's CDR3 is CASSLSPTGTGANVLTF. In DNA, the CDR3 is TGTGCCAGCAGCTTAAGCCCCACAGGGACTGGGGCCAACGTCCTGACTTTC.

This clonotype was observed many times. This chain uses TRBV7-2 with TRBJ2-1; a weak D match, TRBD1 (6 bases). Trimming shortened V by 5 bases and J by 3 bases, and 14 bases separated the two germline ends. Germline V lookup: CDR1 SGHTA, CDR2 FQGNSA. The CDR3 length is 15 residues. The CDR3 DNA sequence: TGTGCCAGCAGCCGGGGAGTGACAGGCTACAATGAGCAGTTCTTC. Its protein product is CASSRGVTGYNEQFF.

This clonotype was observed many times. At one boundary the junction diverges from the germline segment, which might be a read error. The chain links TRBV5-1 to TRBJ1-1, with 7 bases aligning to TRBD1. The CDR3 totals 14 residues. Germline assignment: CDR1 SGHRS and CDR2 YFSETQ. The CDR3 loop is CASSSQGGNTEAFF. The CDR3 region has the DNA TGTGCCAGCAGCTCTCAGGGGGGGAACACTGAAGCTTTCTTT.

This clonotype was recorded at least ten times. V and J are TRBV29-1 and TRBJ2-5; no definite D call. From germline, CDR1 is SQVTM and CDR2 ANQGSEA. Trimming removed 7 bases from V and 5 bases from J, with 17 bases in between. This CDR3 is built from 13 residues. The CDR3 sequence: CSAEDDLMETQYF. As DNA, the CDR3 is TGCAGCGCCGAGGACGATTTAATGGAGACCCAGTACTTC.

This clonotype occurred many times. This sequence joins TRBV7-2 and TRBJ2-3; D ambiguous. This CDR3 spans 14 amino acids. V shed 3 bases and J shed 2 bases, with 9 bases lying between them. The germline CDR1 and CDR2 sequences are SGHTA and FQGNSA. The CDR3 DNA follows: TGTGCCAGCAGCTTTTTTGGGAACACAGATACGCAGTATTTT. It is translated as CASSFFGNTDTQYF.

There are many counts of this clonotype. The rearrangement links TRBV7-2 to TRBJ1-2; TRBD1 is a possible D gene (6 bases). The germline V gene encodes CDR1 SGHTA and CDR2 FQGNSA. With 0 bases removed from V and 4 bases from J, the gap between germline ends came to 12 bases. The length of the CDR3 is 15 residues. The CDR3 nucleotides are TGTGCCAGCAGCTTAGCGGGACATACTAGCTATGGCTACACCTTC. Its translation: CASSLAGHTSYGYTF.

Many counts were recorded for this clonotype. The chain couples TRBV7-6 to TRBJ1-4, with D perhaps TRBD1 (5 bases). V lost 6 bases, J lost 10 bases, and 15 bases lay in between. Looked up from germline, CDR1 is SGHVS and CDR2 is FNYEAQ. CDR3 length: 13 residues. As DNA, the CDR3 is TGTGCCAGCAGTTCGGCCCGGGGGGGAAAACTGTTTTTT. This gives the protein CASSSARGGKLFF.

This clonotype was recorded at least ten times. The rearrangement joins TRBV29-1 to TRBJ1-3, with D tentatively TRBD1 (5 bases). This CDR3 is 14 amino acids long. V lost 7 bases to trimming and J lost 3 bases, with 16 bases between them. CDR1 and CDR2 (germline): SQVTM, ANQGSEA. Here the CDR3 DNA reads TGCAGCGGGAGTAACGGGGGATTTGGAAACACCATATATTTT. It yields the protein CSGSNGGFGNTIYF.

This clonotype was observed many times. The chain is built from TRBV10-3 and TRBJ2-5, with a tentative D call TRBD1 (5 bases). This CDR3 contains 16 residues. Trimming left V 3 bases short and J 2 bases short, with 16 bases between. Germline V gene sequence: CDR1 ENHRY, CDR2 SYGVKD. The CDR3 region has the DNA TGTGCCATCAGTGAAGATAAGGGGCGCAGTCAAGAGACCCAGTACTTC. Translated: CAISEDKGRSQETQYF.

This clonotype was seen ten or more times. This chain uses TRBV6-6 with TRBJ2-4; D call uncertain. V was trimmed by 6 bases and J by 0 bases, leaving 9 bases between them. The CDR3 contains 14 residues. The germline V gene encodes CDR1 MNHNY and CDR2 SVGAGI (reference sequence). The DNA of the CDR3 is TGTGCCAGCAGCGAAAACCTAGCCAAAAACATTCAGTACTTC. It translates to CASSENLAKNIQYF.

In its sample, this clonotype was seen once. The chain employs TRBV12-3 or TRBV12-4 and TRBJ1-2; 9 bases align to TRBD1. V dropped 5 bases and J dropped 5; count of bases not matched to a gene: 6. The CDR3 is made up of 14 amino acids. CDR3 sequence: CASSTGGGIYGYTF. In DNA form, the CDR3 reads TGTGCCAGCAGTACAGGGGGCGGAATTTATGGCTACACCTTC.

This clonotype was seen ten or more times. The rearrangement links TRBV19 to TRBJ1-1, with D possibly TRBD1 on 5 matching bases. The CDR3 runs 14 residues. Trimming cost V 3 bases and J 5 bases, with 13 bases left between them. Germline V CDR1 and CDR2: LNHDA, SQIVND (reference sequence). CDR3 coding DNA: TGTGCCAGTAGTATCGCAGGGTCAGGTACTGAAGCTTTCTTT. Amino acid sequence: CASSIAGSGTEAFF.

The CDR3 is CASSSGGVYSGNTIYF. The CDR3 DNA follows: TGTGCCAGCAGCTCGGGGGGGGTGTACTCTGGAAACACCATATATTTT. This rearrangement joins TRBV7-9 to TRBJ1-3, with a weak D call TRBD1 (5 bases). The ends were cut back, 4 bases at V and 0 bases at J, with 13 bases in the middle. Looked up from germline, CDR1 is SEHNR and CDR2 is FQNEAQ (reference sequence). This CDR3 comprises 16 residues.

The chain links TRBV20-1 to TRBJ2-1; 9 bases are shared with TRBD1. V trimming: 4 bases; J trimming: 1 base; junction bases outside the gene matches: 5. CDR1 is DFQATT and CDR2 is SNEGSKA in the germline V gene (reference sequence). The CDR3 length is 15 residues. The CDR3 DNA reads TGCAGTGCTACTGGGACAGGGCCATCCTACAATGAGCAGTTCTTC. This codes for CSATGTGPSYNEQFF.

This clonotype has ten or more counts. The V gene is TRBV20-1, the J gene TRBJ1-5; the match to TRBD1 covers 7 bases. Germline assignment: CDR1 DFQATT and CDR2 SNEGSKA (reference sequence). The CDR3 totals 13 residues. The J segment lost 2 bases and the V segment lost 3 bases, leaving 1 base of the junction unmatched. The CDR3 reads CSASQGGNQPQHF. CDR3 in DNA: TGCAGTGCTAGTCAGGGGGGCAATCAGCCCCAGCATTTT.

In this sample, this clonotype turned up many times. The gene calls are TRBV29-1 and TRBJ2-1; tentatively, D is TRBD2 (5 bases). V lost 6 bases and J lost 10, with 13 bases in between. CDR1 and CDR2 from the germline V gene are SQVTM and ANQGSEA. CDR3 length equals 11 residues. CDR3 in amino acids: CSVGGPSEQFF. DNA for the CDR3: TGCAGCGTCGGAGGACCCTCCGAGCAGTTCTTC.